This entry lists 27 T cell receptor beta chains sequenced from one sample in a study of identical twins. From the 5' RACE reads, TCRdb called clonotypes with MiXCR, one entry per CDR3 protein. The sample has around 490,000 distinct CDR3 sequences; 14% are singletons. The same sample was also used in a study of yellow fever vaccine responses in identical twins.

Sequencing was performed on CD4+ T cells sorted from blood. Receptors originate from a woman aged 18-29 years in good health.

The chain joins TRBV6-1 to TRBJ2-7, with TRBD2 matching 13 bases. Germline CDR1 reads MNHNS; CDR2 reads SASEGT. V lost 6 bases and J lost 6; bases outside the gene matches: 5. The CDR3 runs 14 residues. CDR3 residues: CASRPGLAGREQYF. DNA for the CDR3: TGTGCCAGCAGACCGGGACTAGCGGGGCGCGAGCAGTACTTC.

This clonotype was recorded at least ten times. The V gene is TRBV20-1, the J gene TRBJ2-3; D is undetermined. This CDR3 is built from 12 residues. Looked up from germline, CDR1 is DFQATT and CDR2 is SNEGSKA (reference sequence). Trimming removed 3 bases from V and 7 bases from J, with 11 bases in between. CDR3 DNA sequence: TGCAGTGCTAGGTTCGGAGACTATACGCAGTATTTT. As protein: CSARFGDYTQYF.

This clonotype was seen more than once but under ten times. The V call is TRBV7-2, the J call TRBJ2-1, with D possibly being TRBD2 (5 bases). The germline V gene has CDR1 SGHTA and CDR2 FQGNSA. The CDR3 has 16 residues. The V end lost 4 bases, the J end lost 2 bases, and 15 bases lay between the germline ends. The CDR3 sequence is CASSSSGSATYNEQFF. CDR3 nucleotide sequence: TGTGCCAGCAGCTCCTCGGGAAGCGCTACCTACAATGAGCAGTTCTTC.

V usage is TRBV9 and J usage is TRBJ2-5, with D maybe TRBD1 (5 bases). Deletions cut 0 bases from V and 0 bases from J, with 15 bases between. The CDR3 sequence is 17 residues long. Germline CDR1 and CDR2: SGDLS and YYNGEE. CDR3 nucleotide sequence: TGTGCCAGCAGCGTAGCCGGAAACAGGTGGCACCAAGAGACCCAGTACTTC. Its translation is CASSVAGNRWHQETQYF.

This clonotype was detected ten times or more. The V and J genes are TRBV5-5 and TRBJ2-5; D remains ambiguous. V was clipped by 1 base and J by 1 base, with 11 bases between them. CDR1 and CDR2 from the germline V gene are SGHKS and YYEKEE (reference sequence). The CDR3 spans 15 residues. Written as DNA, the CDR3 is TGTGCCAGCAGCTTGAGGCCAGGCCTCCAAGAGACCCAGTACTTC. This gives the protein CASSLRPGLQETQYF. The variable domain in full, with the rest retrieved from reference TRBV5-5 and TRBJ2-5, is DAGVTQSPTHLIKTRGQQVTLRCSPISGHKSVSWYQQVLGQGPQFIFQYYEKEERGRGNFPDRFSARQFPNYSSELNVNALLLGDSALYLCASSLRPGLQETQYFGPGTRLLVL.

This clonotype has at least ten counts. The CDR3 is CSASPGTSGGGANVLTF. CDR3 nucleotides: TGCAGTGCTAGTCCCGGGACTAGCGGGGGGGGGGCCAACGTCCTGACTTTC. The chain employs TRBV20-1 and TRBJ2-6, with 15 bases lining up with TRBD2. Germline values: CDR1 DFQATT, CDR2 SNEGSKA (reference sequence). This CDR3 region has 17 residues. V lost 3 bases, J lost 4 bases, and 4 bases stayed unmatched.

V is TRBV15 and J is TRBJ1-5; 10 positions agree with TRBD1. The CDR3 is 15 amino acids. CDR1 is LNHNV, CDR2 YYDKDF, per germline (reference sequence). V lost 0 bases and J lost 10; bases outside the gene matches: 6. DNA for the CDR3: TGTGCCACCAGCAGAGATCGGACAGGGGGAGACCCCCAGCATTTT. This encodes CATSRDRTGGDPQHF.

This clonotype was seen a handful of times. The chain links TRBV18 to TRBJ2-7, with D maybe TRBD1 (6 bases). The CDR3 length is 13 residues. Germline loops: CDR1 KGHSH, CDR2 LQKENI. V lost 5 bases, J lost 4 bases, and 12 bases lay in between. CDR3 region: CASSTNTGYEQYF. DNA of the CDR3: TGTGCCAGCTCAACAAACACAGGGTACGAGCAGTACTTC.

This sequence joins TRBV24-1 and TRBJ1-4, with 7 bases matching TRBD1. The CDR3 is made up of 18 amino acids. Losses at the gene ends were 3 bases for V and 0 bases for J; bases not matched to a gene: 9. The germline gives CDR1 KGHDR, CDR2 SFDVKD. The CDR3, as DNA: TGTGCCACCAGTGATGGGACAGCTGACCAAGCAACTAATGAAAAACTGTTTTTT. This encodes CATSDGTADQATNEKLFF.

This clonotype has a count of ten or more. This chain links TRBV3-1 with TRBJ2-7; 7 bases agree with TRBD2. The CDR3 runs 13 residues. The trim removed 1 base at V and 6 bases at J, leaving 3 bases unmatched. Germline V lookup: CDR1 LGHDT, CDR2 YNNKEL (reference sequence). Here the CDR3 DNA reads TGTGCCAGCAGCCAAGCACTAGCGCTCGAGCAGTACTTC. Amino acid sequence: CASSQALALEQYF.

The chain joins TRBV15 to TRBJ2-3, with D possibly being TRBD2 (6 bases). Looked up from germline, CDR1 is LNHNV and CDR2 is YYDKDF (reference sequence). CDR3 length: 13 residues. Trimming pared 5 bases from V and 0 bases from J, leaving 6 bases between. DNA of the CDR3: TGTGCCACCAGCGGGGGGAGCACAGATACGCAGTATTTT. Its protein product is CATSGGSTDTQYF.

This clonotype was seen a few times. This chain links TRBV18 with TRBJ2-6, with D perhaps TRBD2 (6 bases). Looked up from germline, CDR1 is KGHSH and CDR2 is LQKENI. V shed 6 bases and J shed 2 bases, with 20 bases lying between them. The CDR3 extends over 18 amino acids. CDR3: CASSPRVATSPGANVLTF. The CDR3 nucleotides read TGTGCCAGCTCCCCCCGTGTAGCAACTAGCCCTGGGGCCAACGTCCTGACTTTC.

The sample holds a few counts of this clonotype. The genes are TRBV7-2 and TRBJ2-2; D might be TRBD1 or TRBD2, each matching 5 bases. The CDR3 contains 17 residues. CDR1 SGHTA and CDR2 FQGNSA come from the germline V gene. The V end was cut by 5 bases, the J end by 2 bases, with 18 bases between. The DNA of the CDR3 is TGTGCCAGCAGCCATGTCCGGGGCCCCTATAACACCGGGGAGCTGTTTTTT. It is translated as CASSHVRGPYNTGELFF.

The chain joins TRBV20-1 to TRBJ2-1; TRBD2 matches 10 bases. Trimming removed 4 bases from V and 9 bases from J; junction bases left unmatched: 15. Germline V CDR1 and CDR2: DFQATT, SNEGSKA (reference sequence). There are 16 residues in the CDR3. In DNA form, the CDR3 reads TGCAGTGCTAATCCTCTAGCGGGAGCGGGCAGTGGTGAGCAGTTCTTC. It specifies CSANPLAGAGSGEQFF.

The V gene is TRBV2, the J gene TRBJ1-5; 9 positions match TRBD1. Unmatched junction bases numbered 3, after V lost 6 bases and J lost 6 bases. The CDR3 is made up of 13 amino acids. Per the germline V gene, CDR1 is SNHLY and CDR2 is FYNNEI. The CDR3 region is CASRDRGSQPQHF. The CDR3 DNA is TGTGCCAGCAGGGACAGGGGTAGTCAGCCCCAGCATTTT.

The CDR3: CASTPRPTRELFF. CDR3 nucleotide sequence: TGTGCCAGCACCCCTCGACCAACCCGGGAGCTGTTTTTT. This chain connects TRBV7-2 to TRBJ2-2, with D unresolved. This CDR3 spans 13 amino acids. V lost 7 bases, J lost 9 bases, and 15 bases lay in between. Germline CDR1 and CDR2: SGHTA and FQGNSA.

This sequence joins TRBV28 and TRBJ2-7, with 8 bases lining up with TRBD1. This CDR3 is built from 15 residues. V lost 8 bases to trimming and J lost 5 bases; unmatched junction nucleotides: 14. The V gene's germline CDR1 is MDHEN and CDR2 SYDVKM. The CDR3, as DNA: TGTGCCAGCGGAGCTCCAGGACAGGGTAGCGACGAGCAGTACTTC. Residues: CASGAPGQGSDEQYF.

This clonotype occurred a few times. The V and J genes are TRBV7-8 and TRBJ2-3; weak D call: TRBD2 (5 bases). Germline CDR1 reads SGHVS; CDR2 reads FQNEAQ. V lost 1 base and J 4 bases, leaving 12 bases between the germline ends. The CDR3 spans 15 residues. CDR3 DNA: TGTGCCAGCAGCTTAGACCTAGCCGCGGCAGATACGCAGTATTTT. It encodes CASSLDLAAADTQYF.

V and J are TRBV20-1 and TRBJ1-1; the D gene is possibly TRBD1 (5 bases). Germline V gives CDR1 DFQATT, CDR2 SNEGSKA (reference sequence). V was shortened by 5 bases and J by 1 base, with 8 bases between the two germline ends. There are 12 residues in the CDR3. The CDR3 protein is CSAWTPNTEAFF. CDR3 DNA: TGCAGTGCTTGGACACCGAACACTGAAGCTTTCTTT.

The chain joins TRBV7-8 to TRBJ2-1; D is uncertain. The CDR3 runs 14 residues. Germline loops: CDR1 SGHVS, CDR2 FQNEAQ. V lost 3 bases to trimming and J lost 0 bases, with 6 bases between them. CDR3 loop: CASSFDLSYNEQFF. CDR3 DNA: TGTGCCAGCAGCTTCGACCTCTCCTACAATGAGCAGTTCTTC.

This clonotype was detected only a few times. The V gene is TRBV6-2 or TRBV6-3, the J gene TRBJ2-7; 10 bases agree with TRBD2. V shed 2 bases and J 0 bases; nucleotides not matched to a gene: 10. CDR1 is MNHEY, CDR2 SVGEGT, per germline. CDR3 length equals 18 residues. The CDR3 coding sequence is TGTGCCAGCAGTTACCTAGAGGGGACTAGCGCCAGCTCCTACGAGCAGTACTTC. Its protein is CASSYLEGTSASSYEQYF.

The chain employs TRBV15 and TRBJ2-1; 11 bases agree with TRBD2. Trimming cost V 8 bases and J 7 bases; bases outside gene matches: 16. The CDR3 is made up of 17 amino acids. Germline V gives CDR1 LNHNV, CDR2 YYDKDF (reference sequence). CDR3 sequence: CATQRPGTSGVGNEQFF. The CDR3 region has the DNA TGTGCCACCCAGAGACCCGGGACTAGCGGAGTCGGTAATGAGCAGTTCTTC.

The V and J genes are TRBV6-2 or TRBV6-3 and TRBJ2-2; 8 nucleotides match TRBD1. The V and J ends lost 5 bases and 0 bases, in that order; junction bases with no gene match: 8. Germline V CDR1 and CDR2: MNHEY, SVGEGT. The length of the CDR3 is 17 residues. The DNA for the CDR3 is TGTGCCAGCAGTCGGACAGGGCCAGGGGCGAACACCGGGGAGCTGTTTTTT. Translated: CASSRTGPGANTGELFF.

This clonotype was seen ten or more times. The V and J genes are TRBV7-9 and TRBJ1-1; D unclear. The length of the CDR3 is 14 residues. Deletions cut 5 bases from V and 6 bases from J, with 16 bases between. Germline V gene lookup returns CDR1 SEHNR and CDR2 FQNEAQ (reference sequence). CDR3 DNA: TGTGCCAGCAGCGGGCGGGCCGTTAACCCTGAAGCTTTCTTT. Amino acid sequence: CASSGRAVNPEAFF. Using reference TRBV7-9 and TRBJ1-1 for the parts outside the CDR3, the full variable domain is DTGVSQNPRHKITKRGQNVTFRCDPISEHNRLYWYRQTLGQGPEFLTYFQNEAQLEKSRLLSDRFSAERPKGSFSTLEIQRTEQGDSAMYLCASSGRAVNPEAFFGQGTRLTVV.

This clonotype was recorded at least ten times. V and J are TRBV24-1 and TRBJ2-1, with D perhaps matching TRBD1 (6 bases). CDR3 length: 13 amino acids. Germline V lookup: CDR1 KGHDR, CDR2 SFDVKD. V lost 0 bases and J 7 bases, leaving 6 bases between the germline ends. The CDR3 is CATSDLQGNEQFF. CDR3 in DNA: TGTGCCACCAGTGATTTGCAGGGGAATGAGCAGTTCTTC.

This chain links TRBV5-1 with TRBJ1-2, with D possibly TRBD1 on 5 matching bases. The length of the CDR3 is 13 residues. Germline V lookup: CDR1 SGHRS, CDR2 YFSETQ. V was cut by 4 bases and J by 1 base, with 8 bases left in between. CDR3 region: CASSRDGNYGYTF. Written as DNA, the CDR3 is TGCGCCAGCAGCCGGGACGGTAACTATGGCTACACCTTC.

The chain carries TRBV7-6 and TRBJ2-7; tentative D call: TRBD1 (8 bases). The CDR3 extends over 16 amino acids. V dropped 5 bases and J dropped 3 bases, with 20 bases sitting between them. Germline CDR1 SGHVS, CDR2 FNYEAQ. CDR3 sequence reads: CASSPGGRGGFYEQYF. The CDR3 nucleotides are TGTGCCAGCAGCCCAGGGGGCAGGGGGGGGTTCTACGAGCAGTACTTC.